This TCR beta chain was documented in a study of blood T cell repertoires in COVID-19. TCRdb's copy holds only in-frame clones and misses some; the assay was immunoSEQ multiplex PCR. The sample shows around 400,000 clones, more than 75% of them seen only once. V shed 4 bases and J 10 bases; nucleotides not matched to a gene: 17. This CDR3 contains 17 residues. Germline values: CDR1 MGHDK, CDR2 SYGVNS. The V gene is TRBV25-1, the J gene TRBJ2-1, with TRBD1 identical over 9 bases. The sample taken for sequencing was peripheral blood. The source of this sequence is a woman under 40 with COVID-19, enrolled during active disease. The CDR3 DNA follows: TGTGCCAGCAGTGCCCTAAGGGGACAGGGAGAGTCGAACGAGCAGTTCTTC. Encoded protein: CASSALRGQGESNEQFF.